This entry is about one T cell receptor beta chain. These data originate in a study of preoperative IRX-2 immunotherapy in early breast cancer. The table came from immunoSEQ multiplex PCR; TCRdb's copy has only in-frame clones and leaves some out. The table records around 88,000 clones, roughly 88% of them present only once. The treatment here: preoperative locoregional IRX-2 cytokine immunotherapy. This CDR3 comprises 11 residues. Germline V lookup: CDR1 LGHNT, CDR2 FRNRAP. V usage is TRBV12-5 and J usage is TRBJ2-3, with D uncertain. The sample consisted of tumor tissue, taken after IRX-2 immunotherapy. The TCR originated in a human donor with breast cancer. CDR3 region: CASTSADTQYF. The CDR3 nucleotides are TGTGCCAGCACCTCCGCAGATACGCAGTATTTT.